A selection of T cell receptor beta chains follows, all from one sample in a study of blood T cell repertoires in COVID-19. Generated by immunoSEQ multiplex PCR, the TCRdb table keeps only in-frame clones and is missing some. This sample carries 430,000 or so clones, roughly 88% of them seen once, and the ten largest clones take about 1.5%. The sequenced material came from PBMCs or T cells enriched from blood (not recorded which). The receptors were sampled from a woman younger than 35 who had been exposed to COVID-19. The CDR3 runs from the conserved cysteine through the conserved F or W. The D gene is left open where the match is weak.

CDR3 length	J gene	D gene	V gene	CDR3 DNA	CDR3 protein
13	TRBJ2-7	TRBD1	TRBV4-1	TGCGCCAGCAGCCAAGTACAGGGGGACGAGCAGTACTTC	CASSQVQGDEQYF
11	TRBJ2-7	NA	TRBV28	TGTGCCAGCAGTTATATCTACGAGCAGTACTTC	CASSYIYEQYF
15	TRBJ1-2	NA	TRBV7-8	TGTGCCAGCAGCCACAGCAGGGTGCTGGACTATGGCTACACCTTC	CASSHSRVLDYGYTF
15	TRBJ2-5	TRBD2	TRBV6-5	TGTGCCAGCAGTTCCGGGGGGGGTCTACAAGAGACCCAGTACTTC	CASSSGGGLQETQYF
16	TRBJ2-3	TRBD2	TRBV10-2	TGCGCCAGCAGTGAACTAGCGGACGCTAGCACAGATACGCAGTATTTT	CASSELADASTDTQYF
13	TRBJ1-5	NA	TRBV19	TGTGCCACAAGAAGGGGTTACAATCAGCCCCAGCATTTT	CATRRGYNQPQHF
14	TRBJ1-2	NA	TRBV7-9	TGTGCCAGCAGCTTCACAGGGAATGGCTATGGCTACACCTTC	CASSFTGNGYGYTF
15	TRBJ2-1	TRBD2	TRBV6-6	TGTGCCAGCAGTAGCCGTGGTAGCGGGAACGATGAGCAGTTCTTC	CASSSRGSGNDEQFF
14	TRBJ1-5	TRBD1	TRBV19	TGTGCCAGTACTTTAGGGGGCAGCAATCAGCCCCAGCATTTT	CASTLGGSNQPQHF
13	TRBJ1-1	NA	TRBV27	TGTGCCAGCGGATACTATGGGAACACTGAAGCTTTCTTT	CASGYYGNTEAFF
16	TRBJ1-5	TRBD1	TRBV19	TGTGCCAGTAGACTGACAGGGGGCGTCGGCAATCAGCCCCAGCATTTT	CASRLTGGVGNQPQHF
14	TRBJ1-3	TRBD1	TRBV28	TGTGCCAGCAGTTTGCAGGGGGTTCGAAACACCATATATTTT	CASSLQGVRNTIYF
12	TRBJ2-1	NA	TRBV7-9	TGTGCCAGCAGCTCGACTCACAATGAGCAGTTCTTC	CASSSTHNEQFF
16	TRBJ1-6	NA	TRBV6-5	TGTGCCAGCAGTTACGCGGGGAGCTCCTATAATTCACCCCTCCACTTT	CASSYAGSSYNSPLHF
14	TRBJ1-1	NA	TRBV24-1	TGTGCCACCAGTGATGGGACTTGGGGGACTGAAGCTTTCTTT	CATSDGTWGTEAFF
13	TRBJ1-6	NA	TRBV7-9	TGTGCCAGCAGCTTACTAGACTGGTCACCCCTCCACTTT	CASSLLDWSPLHF